The clone carrying this T cell receptor (beta chain) appeared once. This sample was included in a study of OX40 agonist ivuxolimab in advanced cancers. Study overall: Prior therapy, whether anti-PD-1, anti-PD-L1 or anti-CTLA-4, was allowed, and 30% to 40% had some.

This CDR3 is 13 amino acids long. Trimming left V 5 bases short and J 4 bases short, with 11 bases between. In germline, CDR1 is KGHSH, CDR2 LQKENI. Sampling times: baseline, cycle 4 day 1, cycle 7 day 1. Sequencing used immunoSEQ multiplex PCR; TCRdb keeps in-frame clones, though not all of them. The profile covers about 96,000 clones, with around 80% appearing a single time and under 7% taken by the ten largest. V is TRBV18 and J is TRBJ1-2, with D possibly matching TRBD1 (5 bases). The receptor comes from an adult with an advanced solid tumor such as melanoma, head and neck, liver or kidney cancer. This specimen consisted of CD4+ or CD8+ T cells sorted from blood, obtained in a trial of the OX40 agonist ivuxolimab. For the CDR3, the DNA is TGTGCCAGCTCATCCACTGGGACCTATGGCTACACCTTC. This encodes CASSSTGTYGYTF.